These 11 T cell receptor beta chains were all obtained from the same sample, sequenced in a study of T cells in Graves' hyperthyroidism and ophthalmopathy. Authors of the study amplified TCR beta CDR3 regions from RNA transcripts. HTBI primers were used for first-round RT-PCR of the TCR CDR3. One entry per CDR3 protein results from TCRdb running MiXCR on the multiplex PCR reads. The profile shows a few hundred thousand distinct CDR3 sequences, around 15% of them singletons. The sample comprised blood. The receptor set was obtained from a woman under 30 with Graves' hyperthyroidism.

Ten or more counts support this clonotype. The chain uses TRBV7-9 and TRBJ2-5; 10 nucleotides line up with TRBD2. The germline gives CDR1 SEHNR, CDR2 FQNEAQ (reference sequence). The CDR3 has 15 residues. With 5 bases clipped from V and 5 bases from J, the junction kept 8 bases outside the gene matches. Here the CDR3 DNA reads TGTGCCAGCAGCCGGACTAGCGGAGAAGGGGAGACCCAGTACTTC. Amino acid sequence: CASSRTSGEGETQYF.

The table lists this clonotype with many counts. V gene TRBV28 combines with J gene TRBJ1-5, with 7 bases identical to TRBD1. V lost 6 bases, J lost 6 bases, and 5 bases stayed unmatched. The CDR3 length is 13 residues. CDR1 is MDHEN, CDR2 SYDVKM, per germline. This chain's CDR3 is CASSDRAGQPQHF. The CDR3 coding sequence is TGTGCCAGCAGCGACAGGGCTGGTCAGCCCCAGCATTTT.

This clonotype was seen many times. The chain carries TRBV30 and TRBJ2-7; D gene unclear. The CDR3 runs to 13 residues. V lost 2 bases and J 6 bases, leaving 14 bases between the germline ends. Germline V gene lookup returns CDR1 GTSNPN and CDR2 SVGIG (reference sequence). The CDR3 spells CAWSLKSLGEQYF. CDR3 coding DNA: TGTGCCTGGAGTCTAAAAAGCCTGGGCGAGCAGTACTTC.

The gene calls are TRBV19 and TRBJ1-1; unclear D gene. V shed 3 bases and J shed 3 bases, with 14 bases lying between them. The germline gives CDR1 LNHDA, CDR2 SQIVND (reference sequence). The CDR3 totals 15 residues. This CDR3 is CASSMPKKVDTEAFF. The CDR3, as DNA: TGTGCCAGTAGTATGCCGAAAAAGGTGGACACTGAAGCTTTCTTT.

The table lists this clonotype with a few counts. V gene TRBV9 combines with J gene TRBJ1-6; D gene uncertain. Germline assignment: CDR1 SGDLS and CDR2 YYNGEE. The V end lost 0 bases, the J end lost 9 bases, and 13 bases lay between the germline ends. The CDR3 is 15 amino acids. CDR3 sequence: CASSVDAGSASPLHF. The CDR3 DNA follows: TGTGCCAGCAGCGTAGATGCGGGGTCGGCTTCACCCCTCCACTTT.

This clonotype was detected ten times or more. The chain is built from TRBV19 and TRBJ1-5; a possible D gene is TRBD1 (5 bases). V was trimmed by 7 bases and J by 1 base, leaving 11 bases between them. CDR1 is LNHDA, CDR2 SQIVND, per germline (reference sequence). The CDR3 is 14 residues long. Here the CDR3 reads CASNRRVSNQPQHF. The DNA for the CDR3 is TGTGCCAGTAATCGCAGGGTGAGCAATCAGCCCCAGCATTTT.

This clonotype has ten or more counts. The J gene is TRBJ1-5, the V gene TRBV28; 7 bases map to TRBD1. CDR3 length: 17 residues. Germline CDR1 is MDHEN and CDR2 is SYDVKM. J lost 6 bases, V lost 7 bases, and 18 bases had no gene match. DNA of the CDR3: TGTGCCAGCAAACCAGGTATAAGACAGGGCACGGGTCAGCCCCAGCATTTT. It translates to CASKPGIRQGTGQPQHF.

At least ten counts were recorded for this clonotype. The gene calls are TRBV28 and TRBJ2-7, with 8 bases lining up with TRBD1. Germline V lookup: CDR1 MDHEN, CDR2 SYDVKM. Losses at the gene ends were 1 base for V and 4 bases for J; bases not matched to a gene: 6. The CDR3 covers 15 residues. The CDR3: CASSLSGTGLYEQYF. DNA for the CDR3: TGTGCCAGCAGTTTATCCGGGACAGGTTTATACGAGCAGTACTTC.

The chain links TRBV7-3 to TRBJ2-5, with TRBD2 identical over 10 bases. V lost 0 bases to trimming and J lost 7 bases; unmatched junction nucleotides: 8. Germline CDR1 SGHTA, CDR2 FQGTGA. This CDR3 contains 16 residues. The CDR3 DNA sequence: TGTGCCAGCAGCTTAACGCCGCTAGCGGGAGACGGGACCCAGTACTTC. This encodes CASSLTPLAGDGTQYF. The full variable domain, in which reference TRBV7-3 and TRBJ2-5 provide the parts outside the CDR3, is GAGVSQTPSNKVTEKGKYVELRCDPISGHTALYWYRQSLGQGPEFLIYFQGTGAADDSGLPNDRFFAVRPEGSVSTLKIQRTERGDSAVYLCASSLTPLAGDGTQYFGPGTRLLVL.

This CDR3 is CASSPSGQYTEAFF. The CDR3 region has the DNA TGTGCCAGCTCACCAAGTGGGCAGTACACTGAAGCTTTCTTT. This chain uses TRBV18 with TRBJ1-1; D not resolved. Germline CDR1 and CDR2: KGHSH and LQKENI. The CDR3 extends over 14 amino acids. V was cut by 2 bases and J by 3 bases, with 10 bases left in between. Filled out from reference TRBV18 and TRBJ1-1, the complete variable domain reads NAGVMQNPRHLVRRRGQEARLRCSPMKGHSHVYWYRQLPEEGLKFMVYLQKENIIDESGMPKERFSAEFPKEGPSILRIQQVVRGDSAAYFCASSPSGQYTEAFFGQGTRLTVV.

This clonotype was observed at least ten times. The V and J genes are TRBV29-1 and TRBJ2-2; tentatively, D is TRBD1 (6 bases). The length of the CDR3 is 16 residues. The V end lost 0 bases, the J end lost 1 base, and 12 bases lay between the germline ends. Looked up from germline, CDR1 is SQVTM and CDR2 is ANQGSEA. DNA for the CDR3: TGCAGCGTTGAAGACACTGGACAGAGGAACACCGGGGAGCTGTTTTTT. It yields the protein CSVEDTGQRNTGELFF.